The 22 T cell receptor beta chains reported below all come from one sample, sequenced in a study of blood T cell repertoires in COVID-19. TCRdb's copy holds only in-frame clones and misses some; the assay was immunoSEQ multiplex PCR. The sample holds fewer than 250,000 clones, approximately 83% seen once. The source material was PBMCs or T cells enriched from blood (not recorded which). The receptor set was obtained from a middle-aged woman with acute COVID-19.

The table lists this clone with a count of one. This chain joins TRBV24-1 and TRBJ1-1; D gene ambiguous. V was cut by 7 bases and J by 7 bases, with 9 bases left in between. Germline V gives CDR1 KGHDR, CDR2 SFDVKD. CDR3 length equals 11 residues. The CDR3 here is CATRDRGEAFF. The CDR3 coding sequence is TGTGCCACCAGGGACCGGGGTGAAGCTTTCTTT.

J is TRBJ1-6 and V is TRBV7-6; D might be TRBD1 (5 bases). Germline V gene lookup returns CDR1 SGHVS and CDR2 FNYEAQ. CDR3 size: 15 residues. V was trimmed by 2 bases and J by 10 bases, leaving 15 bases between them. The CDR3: CASSLYGGASSPLHF. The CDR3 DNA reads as TGTGCCAGCAGCTTATATGGAGGGGCAAGCTCACCCCTCCACTTT.

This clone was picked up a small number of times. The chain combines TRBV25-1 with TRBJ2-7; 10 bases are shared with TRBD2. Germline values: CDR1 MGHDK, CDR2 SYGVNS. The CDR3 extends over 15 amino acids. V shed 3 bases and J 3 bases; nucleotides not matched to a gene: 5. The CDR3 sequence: CASSDSSGGNYEQYF. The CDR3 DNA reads TGTGCCAGCAGTGACTCTAGCGGGGGCAACTACGAGCAGTACTTC.

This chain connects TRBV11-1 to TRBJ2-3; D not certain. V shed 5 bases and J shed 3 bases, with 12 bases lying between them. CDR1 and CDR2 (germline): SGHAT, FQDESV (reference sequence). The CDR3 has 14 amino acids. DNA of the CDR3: TGTGCCAGCAGCCTCAGGAAACCTACAGATACGCAGTATTTT. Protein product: CASSLRKPTDTQYF.

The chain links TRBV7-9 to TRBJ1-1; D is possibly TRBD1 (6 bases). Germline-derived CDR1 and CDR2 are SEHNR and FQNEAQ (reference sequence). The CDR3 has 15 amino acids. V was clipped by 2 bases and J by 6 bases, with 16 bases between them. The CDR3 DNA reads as TGTGCCAGCAGCTTAATTACAGGGCTCAGGCCTGAAGCTTTCTTT. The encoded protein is CASSLITGLRPEAFF.

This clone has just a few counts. The CDR3 DNA reads TGTGCCAGCAGCTTGAGAACCGGGACAGGGAGCTCTGGGGCCAACGTCCTGACTTTC. Protein product: CASSLRTGTGSSGANVLTF. The V and J genes are TRBV5-5 and TRBJ2-6, with 9 bases identical to TRBD1. The germline V gene encodes CDR1 SGHKS and CDR2 YYEKEE (reference sequence). J was trimmed by 0 bases and V by 1 base; bases with no gene match: 8. The CDR3 consists of 19 residues.

CDR3 loop: CASSGLAGGTYEQYF. Written as DNA, the CDR3 is TGTGCCAGCAGCGGACTAGCGGGAGGCACCTACGAGCAGTACTTC. The rearrangement joins TRBV7-9 to TRBJ2-7, with TRBD2 matching over 14 bases. The CDR3 runs 15 residues. CDR1 is SEHNR and CDR2 is FQNEAQ in the germline V gene (reference sequence). With V trimmed by 5 bases and J by 2 bases, 2 bases remained unmatched.

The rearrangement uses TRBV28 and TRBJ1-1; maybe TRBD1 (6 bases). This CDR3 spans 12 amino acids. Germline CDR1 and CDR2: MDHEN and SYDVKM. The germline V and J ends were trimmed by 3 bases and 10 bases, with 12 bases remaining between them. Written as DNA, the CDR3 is TGTGCCAGCAGTTTGGGGGCGGGAGGAGCTTTCTTT. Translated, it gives CASSLGAGGAFF.

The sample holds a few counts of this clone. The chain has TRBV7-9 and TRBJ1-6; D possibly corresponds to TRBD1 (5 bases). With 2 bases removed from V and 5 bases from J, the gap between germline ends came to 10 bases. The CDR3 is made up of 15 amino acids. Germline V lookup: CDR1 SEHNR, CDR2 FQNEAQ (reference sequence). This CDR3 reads CASSLRDWDNSPLHF. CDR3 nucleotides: TGTGCCAGCAGCTTACGGGACTGGGATAATTCACCCCTCCACTTT.

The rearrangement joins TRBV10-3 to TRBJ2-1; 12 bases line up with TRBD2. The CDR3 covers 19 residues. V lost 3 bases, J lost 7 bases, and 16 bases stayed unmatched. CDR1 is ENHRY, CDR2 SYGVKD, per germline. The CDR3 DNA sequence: TGTGCCATCAGTGACCCGGACCATCTAGCGGGAGGGAGGAGGAATGAGCAGTTCTTC. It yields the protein CAISDPDHLAGGRRNEQFF.

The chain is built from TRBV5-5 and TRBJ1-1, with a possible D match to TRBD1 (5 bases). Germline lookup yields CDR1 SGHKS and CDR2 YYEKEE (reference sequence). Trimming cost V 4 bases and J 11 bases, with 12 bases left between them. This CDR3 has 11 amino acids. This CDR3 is CASSHSGFAFF. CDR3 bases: TGTGCCAGCAGCCACTCAGGGTTCGCTTTCTTT. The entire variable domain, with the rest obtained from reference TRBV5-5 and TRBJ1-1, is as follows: DAGVTQSPTHLIKTRGQQVTLRCSPISGHKSVSWYQQVLGQGPQFIFQYYEKEERGRGNFPDRFSARQFPNYSSELNVNALLLGDSALYLCASSHSGFAFFGQGTRLTVV.

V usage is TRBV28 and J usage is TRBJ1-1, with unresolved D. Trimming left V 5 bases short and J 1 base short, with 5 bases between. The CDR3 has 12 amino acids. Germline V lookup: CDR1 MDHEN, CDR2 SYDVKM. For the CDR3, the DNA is TGTGCCAGCAGTCGGGGGAACACTGAAGCTTTCTTT. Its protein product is CASSRGNTEAFF.

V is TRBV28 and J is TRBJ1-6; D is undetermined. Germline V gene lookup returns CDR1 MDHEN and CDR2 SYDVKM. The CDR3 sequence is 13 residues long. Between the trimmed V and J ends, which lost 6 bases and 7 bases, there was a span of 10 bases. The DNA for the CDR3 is TGTGCCAGCAGCGGGATTGCGAATTCACCCCTCCACTTT. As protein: CASSGIANSPLHF.

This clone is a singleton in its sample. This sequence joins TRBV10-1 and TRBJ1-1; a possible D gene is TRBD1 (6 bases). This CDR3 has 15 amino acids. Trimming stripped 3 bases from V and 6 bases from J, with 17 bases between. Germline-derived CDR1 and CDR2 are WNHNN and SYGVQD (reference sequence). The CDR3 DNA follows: TGCGCCAGCAGTGACGGGACATTGGGTGGTCCTGAAGCTTTCTTT. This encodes CASSDGTLGGPEAFF.

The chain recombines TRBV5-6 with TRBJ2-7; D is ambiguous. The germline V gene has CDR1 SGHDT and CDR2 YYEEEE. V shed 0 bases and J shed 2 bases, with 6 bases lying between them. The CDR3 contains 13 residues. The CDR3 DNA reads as TGTGCCAGCAGCTTGGCACAGACCTACGAGCAGTACTTC. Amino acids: CASSLAQTYEQYF.

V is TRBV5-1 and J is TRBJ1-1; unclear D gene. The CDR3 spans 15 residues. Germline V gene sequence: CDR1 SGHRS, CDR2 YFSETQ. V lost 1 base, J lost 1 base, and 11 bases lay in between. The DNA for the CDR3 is TGCGCCAGCAGCTTGAGTACGGGAGGGAACACTGAAGCTTTCTTT. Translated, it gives CASSLSTGGNTEAFF.

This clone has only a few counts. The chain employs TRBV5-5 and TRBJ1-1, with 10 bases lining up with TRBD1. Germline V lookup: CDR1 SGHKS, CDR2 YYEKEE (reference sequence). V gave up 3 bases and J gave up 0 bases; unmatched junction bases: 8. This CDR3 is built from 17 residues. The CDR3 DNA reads TGTGCCAGCAGCTCAACCGGGACAGGGGCCATGAACACTGAAGCTTTCTTT. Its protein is CASSSTGTGAMNTEAFF. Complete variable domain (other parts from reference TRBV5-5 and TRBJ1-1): DAGVTQSPTHLIKTRGQQVTLRCSPISGHKSVSWYQQVLGQGPQFIFQYYEKEERGRGNFPDRFSARQFPNYSSELNVNALLLGDSALYLCASSSTGTGAMNTEAFFGQGTRLTVV.

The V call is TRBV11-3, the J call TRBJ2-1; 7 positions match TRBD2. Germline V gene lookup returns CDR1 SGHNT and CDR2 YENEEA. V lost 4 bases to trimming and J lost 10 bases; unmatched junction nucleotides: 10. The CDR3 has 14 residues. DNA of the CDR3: TGTGCCAGCAGCTCATATGGGAGGGAAGGAGAGCAGTTCTTC. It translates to CASSSYGREGEQFF.

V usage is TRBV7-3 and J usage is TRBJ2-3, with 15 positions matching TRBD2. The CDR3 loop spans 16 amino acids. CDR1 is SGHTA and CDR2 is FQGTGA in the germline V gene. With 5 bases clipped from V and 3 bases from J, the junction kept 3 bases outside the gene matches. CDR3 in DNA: TGTGCCAGCAGCCAGGGGACTAGCGGGGGGACAGATACGCAGTATTTT. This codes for CASSQGTSGGTDTQYF.

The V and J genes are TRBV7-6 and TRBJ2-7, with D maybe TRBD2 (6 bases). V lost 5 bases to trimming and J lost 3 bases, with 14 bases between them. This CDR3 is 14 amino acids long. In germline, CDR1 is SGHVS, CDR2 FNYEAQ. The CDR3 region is CASSASVEGYEQYF. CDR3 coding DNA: TGTGCCAGCAGCGCGAGCGTGGAGGGCTACGAGCAGTACTTC. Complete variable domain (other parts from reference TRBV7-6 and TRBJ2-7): GAGVSQSPRYKVTKRGQDVALRCDPISGHVSLYWYRQALGQGPEFLTYFNYEAQQDKSGLPNDRFSAERPEGSISTLTIQRTEQRDSAMYRCASSASVEGYEQYFGPGTRLTVT.

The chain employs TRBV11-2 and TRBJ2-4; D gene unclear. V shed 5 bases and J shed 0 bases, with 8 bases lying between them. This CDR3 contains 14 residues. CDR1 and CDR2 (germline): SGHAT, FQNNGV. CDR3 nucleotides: TGTGCCAGCAGCCCGGGTAGAGCCAAAAACATTCAGTACTTC. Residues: CASSPGRAKNIQYF.

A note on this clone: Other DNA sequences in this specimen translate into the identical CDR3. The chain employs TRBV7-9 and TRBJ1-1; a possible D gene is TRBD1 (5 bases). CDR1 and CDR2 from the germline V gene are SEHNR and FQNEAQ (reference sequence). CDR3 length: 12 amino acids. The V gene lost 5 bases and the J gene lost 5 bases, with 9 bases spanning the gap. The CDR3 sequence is CASSQGGTEAFF. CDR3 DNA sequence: TGTGCCAGCAGCCAGGGAGGTACTGAAGCTTTCTTT.